The rows below give T cell receptor beta chains drawn from one sample of a study of blood T cells in healthy people across ages. TCRdb itself ran the 5' RACE reads through MiXCR, one entry per CDR3 protein. The sample lists about 1.6 million distinct CDR3 sequences; roughly 32% were seen once. Material for sequencing was blood. The origin of the receptors is a woman between 25 and 40 years old in good health. CDR3s include the opening cysteine and the closing phenylalanine or tryptophan. Fields, in order: clone size, D gene, V gene, J gene, CDR3 DNA, CDR3 protein. The D gene is left open where the match is weak. Clone size is given for some rows only: seen once, a few or many times, or a class if the clone is expanded.

clone_size: -
d_call: TRBD1
v_call: TRBV10-3
j_call: TRBJ1-2
cdr3_nt: TGTGCCATCAGTAACGGACAGGGGAGTAACTATGGCTACACCTTC
cdr3_aa: CAISNGQGSNYGYTF

clone_size: -
d_call: TRBD1
v_call: TRBV7-3
j_call: TRBJ1-1
cdr3_nt: TGTGCCAGCAGCTTCCTGGGACAGGTTTTACCAACTGAAGCTTTCTTT
cdr3_aa: CASSFLGQVLPTEAFF

clone_size: -
d_call: TRBD2
v_call: TRBV6-1
j_call: TRBJ2-7
cdr3_nt: TGTGCCAGCAGTACTAGCGGGGGGTACAATGAGCAGTACTTC
cdr3_aa: CASSTSGGYNEQYF

clone_size: few
d_call: TRBD1
v_call: TRBV5-6
j_call: TRBJ2-3
cdr3_nt: TGTGCCAGCAGCTTCACAGGGGGGCTTTTGAGCACAGATACGCAGTATTTT
cdr3_aa: CASSFTGGLLSTDTQYF

clone_size: -
d_call: -
v_call: TRBV7-9
j_call: TRBJ2-5
cdr3_nt: TGTGCCAGCAGCTTAGCCAAGGCGGGGACGACCCAGTACTTC
cdr3_aa: CASSLAKAGTTQYF

clone_size: few
d_call: -
v_call: TRBV20-1
j_call: TRBJ2-7
cdr3_nt: TGCAGTGCTAGAGGACTCGGACAGCCACCCTACGAGCAGTACTTC
cdr3_aa: CSARGLGQPPYEQYF

clone_size: few
d_call: -
v_call: TRBV21-1
j_call: TRBJ1-2
cdr3_nt: TGTGCCAGAATTAACAGGGGGAAAAAGGATGGCTACACCTTC
cdr3_aa: CARINRGKKDGYTF

clone_size: -
d_call: -
v_call: TRBV7-9
j_call: TRBJ1-4
cdr3_nt: TGTGCCAGCAGCCCTGAGGGTTGGTTCGAAAAACTGTTTTTT
cdr3_aa: CASSPEGWFEKLFF

clone_size: -
d_call: -
v_call: TRBV20-1
j_call: TRBJ1-1
cdr3_nt: TGCAGTGCTAGACCAGGGGCAATGAACACTGAAGCTTTCTTT
cdr3_aa: CSARPGAMNTEAFF

clone_size: -
d_call: -
v_call: TRBV4-2
j_call: TRBJ1-6
cdr3_nt: TGTGCCAGCAGCCAAGATGTACCCGTCGGTTATAATTCACCCCTCCACTTT
cdr3_aa: CASSQDVPVGYNSPLHF

clone_size: -
d_call: TRBD1
v_call: TRBV20-1
j_call: TRBJ1-1
cdr3_nt: TGCAGTGCTTACACGGGACAGGGAGGAACTGAAGCTTTCTTT
cdr3_aa: CSAYTGQGGTEAFF